One sample yielded the 20 T cell receptor beta chains listed below, sequenced in a study of blood T cell repertoires in COVID-19. Generated by immunoSEQ multiplex PCR, the TCRdb table keeps only in-frame clones and is missing some. The data show some 150,000 clones, with just under 85% seen just once and around 3.1% held by the top ten. Source material: peripheral blood. The receptor source for this set is a woman aged 40 to 55 with active or convalescent COVID-19.

In its sample, this clone was seen a few times. The V and J genes are TRBV27 and TRBJ1-2; 11 bases line up with TRBD1. Germline CDR1 and CDR2: MNHEY and SMNVEV (reference sequence). The CDR3 contains 16 residues. Trimming took 2 bases from V and 2 from J; bases not matched to a gene: 4. CDR3 coding DNA: TGTGCCAGCAGTTTAAAGGGGACAGGGGGAAACTATGGCTACACCTTC. Encoded protein: CASSLKGTGGNYGYTF.

Of note for this clone: The junction shows a germline mismatch at one end, possibly a read error. V is TRBV3-1 (or the pseudogene TRBV3-2) and J is TRBJ2-3, with TRBD2 matching over 10 bases. The CDR3 is 14 amino acids. The germline V gene has CDR1 LGHDT and CDR2 YNNKEL (reference sequence). The CDR3 nucleotides are TGTGCCAGCAGCCAACCCGTTCCGACTAGCGGGTTAGATTTT. This sequence encodes CASSQPVPTSGLDF.

This chain links TRBV28 with TRBJ1-1; TRBD1 might be the D (5 bases). Germline lookup yields CDR1 MDHEN and CDR2 SYDVKM. Trimming stripped 2 bases from V and 3 bases from J, with 10 bases between. The CDR3 consists of 14 residues. The CDR3 is CASSLRRGDTEAFF. The CDR3 DNA reads TGTGCCAGCAGTTTACGACGGGGGGACACTGAAGCTTTCTTT.

The chain links TRBV7-9 to TRBJ1-1; TRBD1 might be the D (6 bases). V lost 4 bases and J 1 base, leaving 10 bases between the germline ends. In germline, CDR1 is SEHNR, CDR2 FQNEAQ (reference sequence). The CDR3 is 14 residues long. The CDR3 sequence: CASSSARGNTEAFF. The CDR3 nucleotides are TGTGCCAGCAGCTCGGCCAGGGGGAACACTGAAGCTTTCTTT.

The chain joins TRBV30 to TRBJ2-7; 11 nucleotides match TRBD1. V lost 4 bases and J lost 1; bases outside the gene matches: 9. Germline V CDR1 and CDR2: GTSNPN, SVGIG (reference sequence). CDR3 size: 16 residues. The CDR3 region is CAWTRTGGAGSYEQYF. CDR3 bases: TGTGCCTGGACAAGGACAGGGGGCGCGGGTTCCTACGAGCAGTACTTC.

This chain joins TRBV27 and TRBJ1-1, with D perhaps matching TRBD1 (5 bases). Trimming took 5 bases from V and 7 from J, leaving 11 bases between them. CDR3 length: 12 amino acids. The V gene's germline CDR1 is MNHEY and CDR2 SMNVEV (reference sequence). The CDR3 DNA sequence: TGTGCCAGCAGTCGGGGGGGGGTTGAAGCTTTCTTT. Its protein product is CASSRGGVEAFF.

In this sample, this clone turned up once. CDR3 coding DNA: TGTGCCAGTAGTGGGAGGATAGCGGGGGGTTACAATGAGCAGTTCTTC. Translated: CASSGRIAGGYNEQFF. V is TRBV19 and J is TRBJ2-1, with 10 bases that match TRBD2. This CDR3 region has 16 residues. The germline CDR1 and CDR2 sequences are LNHDA and SQIVND (reference sequence). The trim removed 5 bases at V and 4 bases at J, leaving 8 bases unmatched. The variable domain in full, completed from reference TRBV19 and TRBJ2-1, reads DGGITQSPKYLFRKEGQNVTLSCEQNLNHDAMYWYRQDPGQGLRLIYYSQIVNDFQKGDIAEGYSVSREKKESFPLTVTSAQKNPTAFYLCASSGRIAGGYNEQFFGPGTRLTVL.

This chain uses TRBV7-2 with TRBJ2-5, with TRBD2 identical over 11 bases. V shed 5 bases, J shed 5 bases, and the junction held 7 bases outside the gene matches. The germline V gene has CDR1 SGHTA and CDR2 FQGNSA. CDR3 size: 15 residues. The CDR3 here is CASSISGGARETQYF. DNA for the CDR3: TGTGCCAGCAGCATTAGCGGGGGGGCCCGGGAGACCCAGTACTTC.

V gene TRBV9 combines with J gene TRBJ1-4, with 7 nucleotides matching TRBD1. V lost 4 bases to trimming and J lost 4 bases; unmatched junction nucleotides: 7. In germline, CDR1 is SGDLS, CDR2 YYNGEE. The CDR3 length is 15 residues. The CDR3 DNA reads TGTGCCAGCAGCCCCGGACAGGATCTTAATGAAAAACTGTTTTTT. This codes for CASSPGQDLNEKLFF.

The chain carries TRBV3-1 (or the pseudogene TRBV3-2) and TRBJ1-2; D gene uncertain. The germline V and J ends were trimmed by 2 bases and 4 bases, with 14 bases remaining between them. The CDR3 has 15 residues. Looked up from germline, CDR1 is LGHDT and CDR2 is YNNKEL (reference sequence). CDR3 protein: CASSQYGPRGYGYTF. DNA of the CDR3: TGTGCCAGCAGCCAATATGGACCTCGGGGCTATGGCTACACCTTC.

J is TRBJ2-2 and V is TRBV19, with TRBD1 matching over 7 bases. V lost 6 bases to trimming and J lost 0 bases; unmatched junction nucleotides: 4. Per germline, CDR1 LNHDA and CDR2 SQIVND (reference sequence). The CDR3 is 15 residues long. In nucleotides, the CDR3 is TGTGCCAGTAGCCCGGGACAGCCGAACACCGGGGAGCTGTTTTTT. Its translation: CASSPGQPNTGELFF.

The chain couples TRBV28 to TRBJ2-5, with 8 bases identical to TRBD1. V trimming: 6 bases; J trimming: 4 bases; junction bases outside the gene matches: 1. In germline, CDR1 is MDHEN, CDR2 SYDVKM. This CDR3 has 12 residues. The CDR3 nucleotides read TGTGCCAGCAGACAGGGGGTAGAGACCCAGTACTTC. Its protein is CASRQGVETQYF.

The genes are TRBV30 and TRBJ1-1; 7 bases are shared with TRBD1. The CDR3 is 14 amino acids. In germline, CDR1 is GTSNPN, CDR2 SVGIG (reference sequence). The ends lost 2 bases at V and 5 bases at J; junction bases unmatched: 8. CDR3 sequence: CAWSLDRVRTEAFF. The DNA for the CDR3 is TGTGCCTGGAGTCTAGACAGGGTACGGACTGAAGCTTTCTTT. The whole variable domain, remainder taken from reference TRBV30 and TRBJ1-1, is SQTIHQWPATLVQPVGSPLSLECTVEGTSNPNLYWYRQAAGRGLQLLFYSVGIGQISSEVPQNLSASRPQDRQFILSSKKLLLSDSGFYLCAWSLDRVRTEAFFGQGTRLTVV.

V is TRBV10-3 and J is TRBJ2-1, with 7 bases that match TRBD2. The germline V gene encodes CDR1 ENHRY and CDR2 SYGVKD. The CDR3 consists of 14 residues. V shed 2 bases, J shed 6 bases, and the junction held 4 bases outside the gene matches. As DNA, the CDR3 is TGTGCCATCAGTGAGGAGCGGGACTTCAATGAGCAGTTCTTC. Protein sequence: CAISEERDFNEQFF.

This chain joins TRBV7-2 and TRBJ2-3; TRBD2 agrees at 11 bases. From germline, CDR1 is SGHTA and CDR2 FQGNSA. This CDR3 spans 19 amino acids. V lost 0 bases, J lost 6 bases, and 14 bases stayed unmatched. The chain's CDR3 is CASSLALLPSGGPWDTQYF. CDR3 coding DNA: TGTGCCAGCAGCTTAGCCCTCCTCCCTAGCGGGGGGCCATGGGATACGCAGTATTTT.

The V call is TRBV28, the J call TRBJ1-1; D possibly corresponds to TRBD1 (5 bases). Trimming stripped 4 bases from V and 4 bases from J, with 19 bases between. The CDR3 contains 16 residues. In germline, CDR1 is MDHEN, CDR2 SYDVKM. CDR3 amino acids: CASSSARRQKGTEAFF. CDR3 in DNA: TGTGCCAGCAGTTCCGCCAGGAGACAGAAGGGCACTGAAGCTTTCTTT.

The rearrangement links TRBV19 to TRBJ2-2, with no clear D. The CDR3 is 14 residues long. CDR1 LNHDA and CDR2 SQIVND come from the germline V gene (reference sequence). V lost 3 bases, J lost 3 bases, and 8 bases lay in between. DNA of the CDR3: TGTGCCAGTAGTATTGGAAGCGACACCGGGGAGCTGTTTTTT. It encodes CASSIGSDTGELFF.

V gene TRBV10-3 combines with J gene TRBJ1-4; 12 positions match TRBD1. Germline V lookup: CDR1 ENHRY, CDR2 SYGVKD. This CDR3 has 17 amino acids. The V segment lost 3 bases and the J segment 7 bases; nucleotides outside the gene matches: 9. For the CDR3, the DNA is TGTGCCATCAGTGACGGGACAGGGGGCGCTGGCGGTGAAAAACTGTTTTTT. It codes for CAISDGTGGAGGEKLFF.

The chain has TRBV2 and TRBJ1-1; 8 bases are a match to TRBD1. CDR3 length equals 13 residues. The junction had 6 bases not matched to a gene; V was cut back by 7 bases and J by 5 bases. The germline V gene has CDR1 SNHLY and CDR2 FYNNEI. The CDR3 bases are TGTGCCAGCACCGGGACAGGTCTAACTGAAGCTTTCTTT. Translated, it gives CASTGTGLTEAFF.

The rearrangement joins TRBV12-3 or TRBV12-4 to TRBJ2-5; 7 bases are shared with TRBD2. V was pared by 7 bases and J by 5 bases, with 7 bases of the junction left unmatched. The CDR3 extends over 13 amino acids. CDR3 region: CASTSVGGETQYF. CDR3 bases: TGTGCCAGCACCTCGGTGGGAGGGGAGACCCAGTACTTC.